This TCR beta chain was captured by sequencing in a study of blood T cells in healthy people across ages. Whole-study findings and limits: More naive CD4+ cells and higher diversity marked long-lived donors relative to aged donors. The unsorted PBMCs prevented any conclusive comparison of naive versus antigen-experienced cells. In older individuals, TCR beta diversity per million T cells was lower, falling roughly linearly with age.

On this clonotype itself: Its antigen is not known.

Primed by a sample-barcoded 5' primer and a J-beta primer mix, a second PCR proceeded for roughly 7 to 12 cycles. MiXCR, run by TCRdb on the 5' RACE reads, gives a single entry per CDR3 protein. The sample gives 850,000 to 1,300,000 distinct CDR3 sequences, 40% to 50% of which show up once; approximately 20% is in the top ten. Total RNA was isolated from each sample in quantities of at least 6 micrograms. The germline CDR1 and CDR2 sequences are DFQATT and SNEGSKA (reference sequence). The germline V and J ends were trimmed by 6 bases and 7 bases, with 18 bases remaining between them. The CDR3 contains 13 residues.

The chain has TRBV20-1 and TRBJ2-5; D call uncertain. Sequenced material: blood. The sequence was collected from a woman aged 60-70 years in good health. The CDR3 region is CSADRLGDGTQYF. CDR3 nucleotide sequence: TGCAGTGCCGACCGGCTAGGCGACGGGACCCAGTACTTC.